These 27 T cell receptor beta chains were sequenced from one sample in a study of T cell repertoires in cytomegalovirus infection. Each CDR3 protein is one row after TCRdb ran MiXCR on the reads. The sample gives under 850,000 distinct CDR3 sequences, roughly 36% of which show up once; about 20% is in the top ten. No antigens are known for them. The sample here was cultured PBMCs, taken from culture after CMV antigen stimulation. These TCRs come from a human donor in good health (CMV status not recorded). Some clones in this sample may be carry-over from other donors' samples.

This clonotype was picked up many times. The CDR3 is CASSSDSAPDTQYF. The CDR3 nucleotides read TGTGCCAGCAGCTCGGACAGTGCGCCAGATACGCAGTATTTT. The chain employs TRBV7-2 and TRBJ2-3, with D perhaps TRBD1 (6 bases). V lost 4 bases, J lost 4 bases, and 12 bases lay in between. Germline V gene data show CDR1 as SGHTA and CDR2 as FQGNSA. CDR3 size: 14 residues.

This clonotype occurred many times. The rearrangement joins TRBV7-2 to TRBJ2-1; TRBD1 matches at 10 bases. V lost 4 bases and J lost 0; bases outside the gene matches: 12. Germline V gene data show CDR1 as SGHTA and CDR2 as FQGNSA. There are 19 residues in the CDR3. The CDR3 here is CASSYPRDRGPNSYNEQFF. DNA for the CDR3: TGTGCCAGCAGCTACCCCCGGGACAGGGGACCAAACTCCTACAATGAGCAGTTCTTC.

This rearrangement joins TRBV11-1 to TRBJ2-6; 7 positions match TRBD1. V was clipped by 6 bases and J by 2 bases; unmatched bases: 7. This CDR3 contains 16 residues. Germline lookup yields CDR1 SGHAT and CDR2 FQDESV (reference sequence). DNA of the CDR3: TGTGCCAGCAGTCGCTACAGGGGTCCTGGGGCCAACGTCCTGACTTTC. Translated, it gives CASSRYRGPGANVLTF.

The genes are TRBV11-2 and TRBJ2-3; D may be TRBD1 or TRBD2 (6 bases each). Per the germline V gene, CDR1 is SGHAT and CDR2 is FQNNGV. With 4 bases removed from V and 4 bases from J, the gap between germline ends came to 15 bases. The CDR3 extends over 15 amino acids. The CDR3: CASSSPGAWSDTQYF. The CDR3 DNA is TGTGCCAGCAGCTCCCCGGGGGCTTGGTCAGATACGCAGTATTTT.

Only a few counts were recorded for this clonotype. A much larger clone is a single base away; this may be a read error. J is TRBJ1-5 and V is TRBV7-8, with a possible D match to TRBD1 (5 bases). Trimming cost V 1 base and J 5 bases, with 9 bases left between them. Germline assignment: CDR1 SGHVS and CDR2 FQNEAQ. This CDR3 contains 14 residues. The CDR3 DNA reads as TGTGCCAGCAGCTTAGAGGCAGGGCATCAGCCCCAGCATTTT. Its translation: CASSLEAGHQPQHF.

CDR3 nucleotide sequence: TGTGCCAGCAGTTATCGGGAGAGGTCACCCCTCCACTTT. Its translation is CASSYRERSPLHF. The genes are TRBV6-5 and TRBJ1-6; D gene uncertain. This CDR3 comprises 13 residues. Germline CDR1 MNHEY, CDR2 SVGAGI. Trimming left V 3 bases short and J 10 bases short, with 10 bases between.

This clonotype was seen only a few times. The chain is built from TRBV19 and TRBJ2-1; perhaps TRBD2 as D (6 bases). Trimming pared 6 bases from V and 1 base from J, leaving 10 bases between. Germline V gene sequence: CDR1 LNHDA, CDR2 SQIVND (reference sequence). The CDR3 extends over 14 amino acids. The CDR3 sequence: CASSGGDSYNEQFF. CDR3 bases: TGTGCCAGTAGCGGGGGTGATTCCTACAATGAGCAGTTCTTC.

A word on this clonotype: One junction end disagrees with the germline gene, perhaps due to a read error. The genes are TRBV2 and TRBJ1-2, with D unclear. The germline CDR1 and CDR2 sequences are SNHLY and FYNNEI. The CDR3 spans 11 residues. DNA for the CDR3: TGTGCCAGCAGTTTCGAGACTGGGAAGCACTTC. Its translation is CASSFETGKHF. The variable domain in full, completed from reference TRBV2 and TRBJ1-2, reads EPEVTQTPSHQVTQMGQEVILRCVPISNHLYFYWYRQILGQKVEFLVSFYNNEISEKSEIFDDQFSVERPDGSNFTLKIRSTKLEDSAMYFCASSFETGKHFGSGTRLTVV.

This clonotype was seen ten or more times. The chain links TRBV18 to TRBJ2-1; TRBD2 aligns across 8 bases. V shed 8 bases and J 0 bases; nucleotides not matched to a gene: 6. Germline V gives CDR1 KGHSH, CDR2 LQKENI. The CDR3 has 15 residues. CDR3 protein: CASSQSGSSYNEQFF. The CDR3 nucleotides are TGTGCCAGCAGCCAAAGCGGGAGCTCCTACAATGAGCAGTTCTTC.

There are a few counts of this clonotype. The V and J genes are TRBV20-1 and TRBJ1-1; 11 bases match TRBD1. CDR1 is DFQATT, CDR2 SNEGSKA, per germline (reference sequence). There are 15 residues in the CDR3. After removal of 5 bases from V and 7 bases from J, the junction contained 12 bases not matched to a gene. In nucleotides, the CDR3 is TGCAGTGCTCGTGGACAGGGGGCGCCGGGGGGTGAAGCTTTCTTT. This sequence encodes CSARGQGAPGGEAFF.

This rearrangement joins TRBV25-1 to TRBJ2-5; 7 nucleotides match TRBD2. CDR3 length equals 15 residues. The V gene end was trimmed by 3 bases and the J gene end by 5 bases; junction bases not matched to a gene: 9. CDR1 is MGHDK and CDR2 is SYGVNS in the germline V gene. The CDR3 sequence is CASSDTGTIGETQYF. The CDR3 nucleotides read TGTGCCAGCAGTGACACCGGGACTATAGGGGAGACCCAGTACTTC.

The rearrangement uses TRBV7-9 and TRBJ2-3, with D possibly TRBD2 on 6 matching bases. Germline lookup yields CDR1 SEHNR and CDR2 FQNEAQ (reference sequence). Trimming cost V 5 bases and J 8 bases, with 26 bases left between them. CDR3 length: 17 amino acids. The CDR3: CASSGGVDVMGPVTQYF. CDR3 nucleotides: TGTGCCAGCAGCGGCGGGGTAGACGTAATGGGTCCCGTTACGCAGTATTTT.

The chain carries TRBV10-3 and TRBJ1-6; the match to TRBD1 covers 8 bases. The CDR3 spans 13 residues. V was pared by 6 bases and J by 10 bases, with 5 bases of the junction left unmatched. CDR1 ENHRY and CDR2 SYGVKD come from the germline V gene. The CDR3 coding sequence is TGTGCCATCAGACAACAGGGGGAATCACCCCTCCACTTT. Amino acid sequence: CAIRQQGESPLHF.

This clonotype was detected only a few times. This chain connects TRBV19 to TRBJ1-2; D is possibly TRBD1 (5 bases). The CDR3 is made up of 16 amino acids. Trimming removed 0 bases from V and 4 bases from J, with 15 bases in between. From germline, CDR1 is LNHDA and CDR2 SQIVND (reference sequence). The CDR3 loop reads CASSIDFDRTPYGYTF. The CDR3 DNA reads as TGTGCCAGTAGTATAGATTTCGATCGGACACCCTATGGCTACACCTTC.

CDR3 protein: CASSRGVGSSYNEQFF. The DNA of the CDR3 is TGTGCCAGCAGTCGAGGGGTCGGCAGCTCCTACAATGAGCAGTTCTTC. The chain uses TRBV7-2 and TRBJ2-1; D tentatively reads TRBD1 or TRBD2 (5 bases each). CDR3 size: 16 residues. Germline loops: CDR1 SGHTA, CDR2 FQGNSA. The germline V and J ends were trimmed by 6 bases and 0 bases, with 15 bases remaining between them.

This clonotype has just a few counts. The rearrangement uses TRBV7-9 and TRBJ1-6, with 8 bases fitting TRBD1. Germline V gene sequence: CDR1 SEHNR, CDR2 FQNEAQ (reference sequence). J lost 7 bases, V lost 2 bases, and 7 bases had no gene match. The CDR3 spans 16 residues. CDR3 DNA: TGTGCCAGCAGCTTAATTGGACAGGGAGTGAATTCACCCCTCCACTTT. Protein product: CASSLIGQGVNSPLHF.

This clonotype was recorded a few times. This chain uses TRBV5-5 with TRBJ1-2; D might be TRBD1 (6 bases). Germline CDR1 SGHKS, CDR2 YYEKEE (reference sequence). Trimming left V 0 bases short and J 0 bases short, with 15 bases between. The CDR3 is 17 residues long. The CDR3 region is CASSLGDQGSPNYGYTF. CDR3 coding DNA: TGTGCCAGCAGCTTGGGGGATCAGGGGTCCCCTAACTATGGCTACACCTTC.

This clonotype appeared a single time. V gene TRBV20-1 combines with J gene TRBJ2-3; D ambiguous. The germline CDR1 and CDR2 sequences are DFQATT and SNEGSKA (reference sequence). Trimming cost V 4 bases and J 2 bases, with 13 bases left between them. The CDR3 extends over 14 amino acids. As DNA, the CDR3 is TGCAGTGCTAACGACGAAAAGCACACAGATACGCAGTATTTT. This gives the protein CSANDEKHTDTQYF.

This clonotype was detected many times. The chain combines TRBV7-2 with TRBJ2-4; D is possibly TRBD1 or TRBD2 (6 bases each). This CDR3 has 15 amino acids. Germline V gives CDR1 SGHTA, CDR2 FQGNSA. V gave up 0 bases and J gave up 3 bases, with 9 bases separating them. The CDR3 spells CASSLAGGLKNIQYF. CDR3 nucleotide sequence: TGTGCCAGCAGCTTAGCGGGGGGCCTCAAAAACATTCAGTACTTC.

The sample holds many counts of this clonotype. V usage is TRBV7-6 and J usage is TRBJ1-3, with D unclear. V lost 5 bases and J lost 4, with 15 bases in between. Germline CDR1 is SGHVS and CDR2 is FNYEAQ. This CDR3 is 15 amino acids long. In nucleotides, the CDR3 is TGTGCCAGCAGCCCCGCGTTACTTCCCGGAAACACCATATATTTT. It is translated as CASSPALLPGNTIYF.

The CDR3: CASSLNGVDRVNTGELFF. The DNA of the CDR3 is TGTGCCAGCAGCTTAAACGGGGTCGACAGGGTGAACACCGGGGAGCTGTTTTTT. This chain links TRBV11-2 with TRBJ2-2; 7 nucleotides match TRBD1. Per the germline V gene, CDR1 is SGHAT and CDR2 is FQNNGV. The junction had 10 bases not matched to a gene; V was cut back by 2 bases and J by 1 base. The CDR3 runs to 18 residues.

This clonotype was counted ten times or more. The chain couples TRBV7-2 to TRBJ2-3; 7 positions agree with TRBD2. The germline gives CDR1 SGHTA, CDR2 FQGNSA. With V trimmed by 4 bases and J by 5 bases, 6 bases remained unmatched. This CDR3 is built from 14 residues. CDR3: CASSSLIAGDTQYF. For the CDR3, the DNA is TGTGCCAGCAGCTCCCTGATAGCGGGAGATACGCAGTATTTT.

The rearrangement links TRBV5-6 to TRBJ1-2, with 8 positions matching TRBD1. This CDR3 is built from 13 residues. Trimming cost V 5 bases and J 4 bases; bases outside gene matches: 4. CDR1 SGHDT and CDR2 YYEEEE come from the germline V gene. In nucleotides, the CDR3 is TGTGCCAGCAGAGCCACAGGGGGCTATGGCTACACCTTC. It specifies CASRATGGYGYTF.

This chain joins TRBV25-1 and TRBJ2-3; tentatively, D is TRBD1 (6 bases). The CDR3 is 16 amino acids. Trimming left V 0 bases short and J 2 bases short, with 12 bases between. The germline gives CDR1 MGHDK, CDR2 SYGVNS. The CDR3 coding sequence is TGTGCCAGCAGTGAATACACAGGGAAAGACACAGATACGCAGTATTTT. This encodes CASSEYTGKDTDTQYF.

The rearrangement uses TRBV20-1 and TRBJ2-2; TRBD2 aligns across 15 bases. The length of the CDR3 is 16 residues. The V segment lost 6 bases and the J segment 4 bases; nucleotides outside the gene matches: 6. Germline V gives CDR1 DFQATT, CDR2 SNEGSKA (reference sequence). The CDR3 spells CSAGTSGGPFTGELFF. The CDR3 bases are TGCAGTGCCGGGACTAGCGGGGGGCCCTTCACCGGGGAGCTGTTTTTT.

J is TRBJ2-3 and V is TRBV9; no clear D. The CDR3 is 14 amino acids. V lost 3 bases, J lost 5 bases, and 13 bases lay in between. Germline V lookup: CDR1 SGDLS, CDR2 YYNGEE. The CDR3 DNA follows: TGTGCCAGCAGCGACCCGTCGGCCGGAGATACGCAGTATTTT. This gives the protein CASSDPSAGDTQYF.

The rearrangement uses TRBV7-9 and TRBJ1-1, with 7 bases aligning to TRBD1. The germline V gene has CDR1 SEHNR and CDR2 FQNEAQ (reference sequence). The ends lost 3 bases at V and 0 bases at J; junction bases unmatched: 7. The CDR3 spans 16 residues. CDR3 bases: TGTGCCAGCAGCTTGACCGGGACAGCCATGAACACTGAAGCTTTCTTT. It specifies CASSLTGTAMNTEAFF.